These T cell receptor beta chains were read from a single sample in a study of cytomegalovirus exposure and HLA in healthy donors. The table came from immunoSEQ multiplex PCR; TCRdb's copy has only in-frame clones and leaves some out. Among 80,000 to 95,000 clones listed, roughly two thirds were seen once. Sequenced sample: PBMCs. Receptors originate from a woman younger than 45 in good health and CMV-seronegative. Both conserved end residues are part of each CDR3.

j_call: TRBJ2-5
cdr3_length: 14
v_call: TRBV6-6
cdr3_aa: CASSYSGGGETQYF

j_call: TRBJ1-2
cdr3_length: 11
v_call: TRBV4-1
cdr3_aa: CASNSQYGYTF

j_call: TRBJ2-7
cdr3_length: 13
v_call: TRBV7-2
cdr3_aa: CASSLVFHSEQYF

j_call: TRBJ2-7
cdr3_length: 17
v_call: TRBV6-4
cdr3_aa: CASSVKSSGRGTYEQYF

j_call: TRBJ2-7
cdr3_length: 13
v_call: TRBV9
cdr3_aa: CASSVGETGEQYF

j_call: TRBJ2-5
cdr3_length: 14
v_call: TRBV14
cdr3_aa: CASSQSQGGKTQYF

j_call: TRBJ1-2
cdr3_length: 13
v_call: TRBV5-6
cdr3_aa: CASSPGGIYGYTF

j_call: TRBJ2-1
cdr3_length: 14
v_call: TRBV6-5
cdr3_aa: CASSPLAAYNEQFF

j_call: .
cdr3_length: 15
v_call: TRBV30
cdr3_aa: CAWSHTGTHRGEQYF

j_call: TRBJ2-1
cdr3_length: 13
v_call: TRBV11-2
cdr3_aa: CASSPGLANEQFF

j_call: TRBJ2-1
cdr3_length: 13
v_call: TRBV7-2
cdr3_aa: CASSSGLVYEQFF

j_call: TRBJ1-1
cdr3_length: 15
v_call: TRBV18
cdr3_aa: CASSPPRVLNTEAFF

j_call: TRBJ2-1
cdr3_length: 16
v_call: TRBV27
cdr3_aa: CASSLSGGRSYNEQFF

j_call: TRBJ1-1
cdr3_length: 15
v_call: TRBV5-1
cdr3_aa: CASSLDWTMNTEAFF

j_call: TRBJ2-7
cdr3_length: 14
v_call: TRBV18
cdr3_aa: CASSRAGARSEQYF

j_call: TRBJ2-1
cdr3_length: 15
v_call: TRBV6-4
cdr3_aa: CASSDSGGAYNEQFF

j_call: TRBJ1-2
cdr3_length: 15
v_call: TRBV19
cdr3_aa: CASSYTGDPRNGYTF

j_call: TRBJ2-7
cdr3_length: 14
v_call: TRBV5-1
cdr3_aa: CASSLATDSYEQYF

j_call: TRBJ2-7
cdr3_length: 14
v_call: TRBV28
cdr3_aa: CASSSIGRLPEQYF

j_call: TRBJ2-7
cdr3_length: 16
v_call: TRBV6-1
cdr3_aa: CASNEGSASGIYEQYF

j_call: TRBJ1-2
cdr3_length: 14
v_call: TRBV7-9
cdr3_aa: CASSFQAGSYGYTF

j_call: TRBJ1-1
cdr3_length: 17
v_call: TRBV13
cdr3_aa: CASSYLVGQGGNTEAFF

j_call: TRBJ2-7
cdr3_length: 16
v_call: TRBV28
cdr3_aa: CASWGHRQGPSYEQYF

j_call: TRBJ2-1
cdr3_length: 15
v_call: TRBV30
cdr3_aa: CAWSVWDMGVDEQFF